This T cell receptor beta chain was sequenced for a study of blood T cell repertoires in COVID-19. Study-wide background: The United States, Italy and Spain were the sources of the acute and convalescent COVID-19 samples.

Original processing notes: How many nucleated cells were present was estimated from reference gene primer amplification. Clones were sequenced by immunoSEQ multiplex PCR, and TCRdb holds only the in-frame ones, with some missing. The V and J calls and clone size were taken over from that table, and D and trimming were inferred from the DNA. The table shows roughly 35,000 clones, with 90% occurring only once. CDR1 SGHVS and CDR2 FNYEAQ come from the germline V gene. The CDR3 length is 16 residues. The V segment lost 5 bases and the J segment 4 bases; nucleotides outside the gene matches: 13. The sequence was collected from a man between 65 and 85 years old with acute or convalescent COVID-19. This sequence joins TRBV7-6 and TRBJ2-5; 7 bases line up with TRBD2. The specimen sequenced was peripheral blood. This CDR3 reads CASSLMAGARGETQYF. In nucleotides, the CDR3 is TGTGCCAGCAGCCTTATGGCGGGAGCGCGTGGAGAGACCCAGTACTTC.